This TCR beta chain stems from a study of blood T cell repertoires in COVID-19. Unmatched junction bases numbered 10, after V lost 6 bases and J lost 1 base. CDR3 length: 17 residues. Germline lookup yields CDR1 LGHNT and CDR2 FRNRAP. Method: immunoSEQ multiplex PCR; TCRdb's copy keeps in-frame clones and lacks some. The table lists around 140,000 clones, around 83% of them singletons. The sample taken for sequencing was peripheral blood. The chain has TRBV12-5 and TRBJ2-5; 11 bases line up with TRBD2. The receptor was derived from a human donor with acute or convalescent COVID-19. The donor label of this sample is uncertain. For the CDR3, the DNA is TGTGCTAGTGGACCCCTAGCGGGGGGCCAATTCCAAGAGACCCAGTACTTC. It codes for CASGPLAGGQFQETQYF.